This record concerns one T cell receptor beta chain sequence. Its antigen remains unidentified. CDR1 and CDR2 (germline): SGHKS, YYEKEE (reference sequence). V lost 0 bases, J lost 2 bases, and 6 bases stayed unmatched. The CDR3 is 16 residues long. MiXCR, run by TCRdb on the PCR reads, gives a single entry per CDR3 protein. The sample has approximately 630,000 distinct CDR3 sequences; less than 30% are singletons. Sequencing libraries of naive CD8 cells derived from around 20,000 to 1,000,000 sorted cells with 10%, 30% or 50% RNA. Sorting isolated naive CD8 T cells as CD8+CD4-CCR7+CD45RA+ events. These data are taken from a study of molecular identifiers for immune sequencing clone quantification. Study-wide results and caveats: Under 1% of molecules in naive cells, but over 99% of effector molecules, belonged to clones above 20 RNA copies.

The sample taken for sequencing was naive CD8+ T cells from blood, with Jurkat cell RNA spiked in. Sample subset: FACS-sorted CD8+CD4-CCR7+CD45RA+ naive T cells. The receptor was derived from a human donor in good health. Some libraries in this study had Jurkat cell RNA spiked in. The chain couples TRBV5-5 to TRBJ2-7, with 9 positions matching TRBD1. The CDR3 coding sequence is TGTGCCAGCAGCTTGGGAGACAGGGGGAGTCCCTACGAGCAGTACTTC. Its translation is CASSLGDRGSPYEQYF. The full variable domain, completed using reference TRBV5-5 and TRBJ2-7, is DAGVTQSPTHLIKTRGQQVTLRCSPISGHKSVSWYQQVLGQGPQFIFQYYEKEERGRGNFPDRFSARQFPNYSSELNVNALLLGDSALYLCASSLGDRGSPYEQYFGPGTRLTVT.